This record concerns one TCR beta chain sequence. The source of the sample is a study of T cells in Graves' hyperthyroidism and ophthalmopathy. Study-level background: Peripheral blood was acquired at first diagnosis, ahead of any therapy whatsoever.

CDR1 SNHLY and CDR2 FYNNEI come from the germline V gene. The CDR3 runs 10 residues. V shed 7 bases and J shed 5 bases, with 2 bases lying between them. Exclusion followed for patients with uncontrolled infection, other autoimmune disease, pregnancy or lactation. For the diagnoses, clinical symptoms, serum thyroxine and TRAb, thyroid ultrasound and orbital computed tomography were used. Amplified regions were TCR beta CDR3 sequences from RNA transcripts. HTBI primers drove first-round RT-PCR of the TCR CDR3. TCRdb independently ran MiXCR on the multiplex PCR reads; one entry per CDR3 protein. The sample has around 55,000 distinct CDR3 sequences; roughly 50% are singletons.

What was sequenced was blood. The chain joins TRBV2 to TRBJ2-2; D uncertain. This TCR derives from a woman in her fifties or sixties with Graves' ophthalmopathy. The DNA of the CDR3 is TGTGCCAGCACTACCGGGGAGCTGTTTTTT. Its translation: CASTTGELFF.